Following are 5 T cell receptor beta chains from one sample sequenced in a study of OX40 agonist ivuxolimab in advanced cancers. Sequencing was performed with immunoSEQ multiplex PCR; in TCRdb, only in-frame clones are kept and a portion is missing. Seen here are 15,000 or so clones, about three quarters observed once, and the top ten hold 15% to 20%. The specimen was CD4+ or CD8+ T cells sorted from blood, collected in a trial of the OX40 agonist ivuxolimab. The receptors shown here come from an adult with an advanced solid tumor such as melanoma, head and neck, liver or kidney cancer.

CDR3 bases: TGTGCCAGCAGCGACCCGACTAGCGGGGGGGCCGGGCGCTACGAGCAGTACTTC. This codes for CASSDPTSGGAGRYEQYF. This chain links TRBV7-2 with TRBJ2-7, with 14 bases matching TRBD2. Germline CDR1 reads SGHTA; CDR2 reads FQGNSA. The CDR3 sequence is 18 residues long. Trimming cost V 5 bases and J 3 bases; bases outside gene matches: 12.

The CDR3 DNA is TGCAGCGTTTACCAAGGGGGGGAGGAGCTGTTTTTT. This gives the protein CSVYQGGEELFF. The chain carries TRBV29-1 and TRBJ2-2; the D gene is possibly TRBD2 (7 bases). The CDR3 totals 12 residues. Germline V gene sequence: CDR1 SQVTM, CDR2 ANQGSEA. V lost 5 bases to trimming and J lost 10 bases, with 14 bases between them.

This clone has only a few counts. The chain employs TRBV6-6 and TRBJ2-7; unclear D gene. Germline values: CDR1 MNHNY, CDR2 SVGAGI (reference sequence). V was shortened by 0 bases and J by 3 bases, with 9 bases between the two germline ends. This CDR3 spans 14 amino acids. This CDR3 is CASSYSPGDYEQYF. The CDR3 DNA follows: TGTGCCAGCAGTTACTCCCCTGGAGACTACGAGCAGTACTTC.

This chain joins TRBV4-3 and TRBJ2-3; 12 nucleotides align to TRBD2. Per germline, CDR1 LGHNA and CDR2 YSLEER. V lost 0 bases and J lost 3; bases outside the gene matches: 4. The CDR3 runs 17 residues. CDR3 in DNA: TGCGCCAGCAGCCAAGATCTACTAGCGGGGGGTACAGATACGCAGTATTTT. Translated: CASSQDLLAGGTDTQYF.

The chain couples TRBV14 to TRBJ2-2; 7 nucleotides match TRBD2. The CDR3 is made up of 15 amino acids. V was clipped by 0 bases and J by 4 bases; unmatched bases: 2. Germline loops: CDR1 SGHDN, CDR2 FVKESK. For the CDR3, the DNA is TGTGCCAGCAGCCAAGATGGGGGGGGCACCGGGGAGCTGTTTTTT. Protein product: CASSQDGGGTGELFF.